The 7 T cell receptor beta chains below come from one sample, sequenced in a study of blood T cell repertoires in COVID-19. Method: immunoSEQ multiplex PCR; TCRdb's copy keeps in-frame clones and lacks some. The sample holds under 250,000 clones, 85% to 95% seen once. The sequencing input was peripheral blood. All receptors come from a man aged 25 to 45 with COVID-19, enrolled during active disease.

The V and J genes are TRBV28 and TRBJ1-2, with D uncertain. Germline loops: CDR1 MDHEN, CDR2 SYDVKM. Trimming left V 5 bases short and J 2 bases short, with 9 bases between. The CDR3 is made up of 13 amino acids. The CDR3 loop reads CASSPGLNYGYTF. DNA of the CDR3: TGTGCCAGCAGTCCAGGACTCAACTATGGCTACACCTTC.

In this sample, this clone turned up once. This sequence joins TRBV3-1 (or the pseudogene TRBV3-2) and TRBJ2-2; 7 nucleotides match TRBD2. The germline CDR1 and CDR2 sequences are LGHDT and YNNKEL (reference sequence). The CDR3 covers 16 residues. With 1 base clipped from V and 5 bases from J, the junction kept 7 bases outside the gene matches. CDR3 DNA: TGTGCCAGCAGCCAAGTGGCGGGGAGGGTAACCGGGGAGCTGTTTTTT. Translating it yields CASSQVAGRVTGELFF.

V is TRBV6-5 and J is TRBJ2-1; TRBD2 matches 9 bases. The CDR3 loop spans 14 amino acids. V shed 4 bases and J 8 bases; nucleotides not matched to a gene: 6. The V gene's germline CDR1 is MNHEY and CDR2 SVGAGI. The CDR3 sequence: CASSWAGGLDEQFF. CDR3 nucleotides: TGTGCCAGCAGTTGGGCGGGGGGGTTGGATGAGCAGTTCTTC.

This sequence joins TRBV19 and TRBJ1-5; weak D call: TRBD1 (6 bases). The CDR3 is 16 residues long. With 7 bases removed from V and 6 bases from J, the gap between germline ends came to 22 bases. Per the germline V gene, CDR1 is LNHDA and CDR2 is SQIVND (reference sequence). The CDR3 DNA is TGTGCCAGTACCACTAAGTCAGGGGCGGAAGGTCAGCCCCAGCATTTT. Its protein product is CASTTKSGAEGQPQHF. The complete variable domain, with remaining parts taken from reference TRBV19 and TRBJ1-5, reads DGGITQSPKYLFRKEGQNVTLSCEQNLNHDAMYWYRQDPGQGLRLIYYSQIVNDFQKGDIAEGYSVSREKKESFPLTVTSAQKNPTAFYLCASTTKSGAEGQPQHFGDGTRLSIL.

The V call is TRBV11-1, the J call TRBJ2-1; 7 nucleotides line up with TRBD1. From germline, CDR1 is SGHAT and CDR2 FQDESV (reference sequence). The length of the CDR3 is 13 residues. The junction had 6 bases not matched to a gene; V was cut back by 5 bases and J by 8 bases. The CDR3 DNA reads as TGTGCCAGCAGCGTGGACAGGCGGTATGAGCAGTTCTTC. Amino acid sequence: CASSVDRRYEQFF.

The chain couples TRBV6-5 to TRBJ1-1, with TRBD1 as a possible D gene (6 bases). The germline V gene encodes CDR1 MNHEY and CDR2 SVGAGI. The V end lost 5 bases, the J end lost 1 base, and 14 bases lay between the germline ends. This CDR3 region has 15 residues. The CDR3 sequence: CASSTQRGWNTEAFF. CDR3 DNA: TGTGCCAGCAGTACTCAAAGGGGGTGGAACACTGAAGCTTTCTTT.

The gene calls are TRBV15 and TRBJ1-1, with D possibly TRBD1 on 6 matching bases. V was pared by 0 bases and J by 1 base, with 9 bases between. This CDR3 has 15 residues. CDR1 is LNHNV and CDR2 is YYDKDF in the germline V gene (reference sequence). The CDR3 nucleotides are TGTGCCACCAGCAGAGATAACAGGGAGAACACTGAAGCTTTCTTT. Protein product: CATSRDNRENTEAFF.